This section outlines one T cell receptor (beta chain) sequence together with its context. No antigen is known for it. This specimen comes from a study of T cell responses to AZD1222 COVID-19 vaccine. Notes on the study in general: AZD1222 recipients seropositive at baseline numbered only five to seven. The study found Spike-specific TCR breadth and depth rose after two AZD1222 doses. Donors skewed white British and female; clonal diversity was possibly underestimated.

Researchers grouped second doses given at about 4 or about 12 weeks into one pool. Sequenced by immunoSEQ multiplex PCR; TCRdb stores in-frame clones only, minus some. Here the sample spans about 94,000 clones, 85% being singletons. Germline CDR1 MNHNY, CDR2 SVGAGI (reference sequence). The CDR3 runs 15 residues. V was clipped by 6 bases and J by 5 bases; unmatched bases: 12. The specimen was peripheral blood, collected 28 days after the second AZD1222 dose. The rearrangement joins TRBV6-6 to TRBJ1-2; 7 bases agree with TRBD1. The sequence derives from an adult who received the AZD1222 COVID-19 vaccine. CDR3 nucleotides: TGTGCCAGCAGCCCCCCCTGGACAGGCGGGTATGGCTACACCTTC. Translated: CASSPPWTGGYGYTF.